What follows are 25 T cell receptor beta chains derived from one specimen sequenced in a study of cytomegalovirus exposure and HLA in healthy donors. Repertoires were generated with immunoSEQ multiplex PCR, while TCRdb's copy carries only in-frame clones and drops some. The sample comprises about 150,000 clones, just over 90% of which are singletons, and 0.6% to 0.8% rests with the top ten. Sequencing used PBMCs. Receptors originate from a man aged 18 to 29 in good health and CMV-seronegative.

The rearrangement links TRBV5-6 to TRBJ2-1; 8 positions match TRBD1. The length of the CDR3 is 15 residues. Germline V gene data show CDR1 as SGHDT and CDR2 as YYEEEE. The ends lost 0 bases at V and 4 bases at J; junction bases unmatched: 3. The chain's CDR3 is CASSLETGGYNEQFF. For the CDR3, the DNA is TGTGCCAGCAGCTTGGAAACAGGGGGTTACAATGAGCAGTTCTTC.

V and J are TRBV10-2 and TRBJ1-6; 9 nucleotides line up with TRBD1. V lost 6 bases and J lost 7; bases outside the gene matches: 7. This CDR3 has 15 residues. Per germline, CDR1 WSHSY and CDR2 SAAADI. The CDR3 region has the DNA TGCGCCAGCAGAGCCGGGACAGGGACCAATTCACCCCTCCACTTT. Its protein is CASRAGTGTNSPLHF.

This chain links TRBV7-2 with TRBJ1-2; D is unresolved. This CDR3 contains 14 residues. Germline CDR1 SGHTA, CDR2 FQGNSA. Trimming cost V 2 bases and J 4 bases, with 11 bases left between them. The DNA for the CDR3 is TGTGCCAGCAGCTTACGGAGAGGGTCCTATGGCTACACCTTC. Translated, it gives CASSLRRGSYGYTF.

In DNA form, the CDR3 reads TGCAGCGTTACTAGGTCGGAGACCCAGTACTTC. This translates into CSVTRSETQYF. The chain couples TRBV29-1 to TRBJ2-5, with D maybe TRBD2 (5 bases). The germline gives CDR1 SQVTM, CDR2 ANQGSEA. V was shortened by 5 bases and J by 5 bases, with 9 bases between the two germline ends. CDR3 size: 11 residues.

This rearrangement joins TRBV19 to TRBJ2-7; 9 bases agree with TRBD1. The germline V gene has CDR1 LNHDA and CDR2 SQIVND (reference sequence). CDR3 length equals 15 residues. The junction had 3 bases not matched to a gene; V was cut back by 3 bases and J by 0 bases. The CDR3 loop reads CASSIGQGSSYEQYF. As DNA, the CDR3 is TGTGCCAGTAGTATCGGACAGGGGAGCTCCTACGAGCAGTACTTC.

The rearrangement uses TRBV10-1 and TRBJ2-5, with 11 bases fitting TRBD1. Germline CDR1 reads WNHNN; CDR2 reads SYGVQD (reference sequence). The CDR3 spans 13 residues. J gave up 10 bases and V 5 bases, and 6 bases lay outside the gene matches. CDR3 region: CASSTGTGGDQYF. CDR3 coding DNA: TGCGCCAGCAGTACCGGGACAGGGGGAGACCAGTACTTC.

This sequence joins TRBV27 and TRBJ2-1; 8 bases fit TRBD2. CDR1 is MNHEY, CDR2 SMNVEV, per germline (reference sequence). CDR3 length: 18 amino acids. Losses at the gene ends were 3 bases for V and 0 bases for J; bases not matched to a gene: 10. This chain's CDR3 is CASSFNHGTSISYNEQFF. The DNA for the CDR3 is TGTGCCAGCAGTTTCAACCACGGGACTAGTATCTCCTACAATGAGCAGTTCTTC.

The chain has TRBV6-4 and TRBJ1-2; D unclear. CDR3 size: 14 residues. Looked up from germline, CDR1 is MRHNA and CDR2 is SNTAGT. The germline V and J ends were trimmed by 7 bases and 7 bases, with 19 bases remaining between them. The chain's CDR3 is CASTLKIRRGGYTF. The DNA of the CDR3 is TGTGCCAGCACCCTCAAGATACGCCGGGGTGGCTACACCTTC.

This clone was seen a handful of times. This sequence joins TRBV6-6 and TRBJ2-2, with D possibly being TRBD2 (6 bases). V was pared by 4 bases and J by 5 bases, with 8 bases between. This CDR3 contains 13 residues. Germline values: CDR1 MNHNY, CDR2 SVGAGI (reference sequence). CDR3 DNA: TGTGCCAGCAGTTCGGCGGGAACCGGGGAGCTGTTTTTT. Protein: CASSSAGTGELFF.

The chain employs TRBV13 and TRBJ1-5; 8 bases match TRBD1. The germline V gene has CDR1 PRHDT and CDR2 FYEKMQ (reference sequence). The CDR3 has 14 residues. Unmatched junction bases numbered 2, after V lost 4 bases and J lost 3 bases. CDR3 in amino acids: CASSSRGPNQPQHF. CDR3 nucleotide sequence: TGTGCCAGCAGCTCCAGGGGGCCCAATCAGCCCCAGCATTTT.

The chain combines TRBV6-5 with TRBJ1-6; D ambiguous. The CDR3 is made up of 14 amino acids. With 7 bases removed from V and 8 bases from J, the gap between germline ends came to 15 bases. Per germline, CDR1 MNHEY and CDR2 SVGAGI. The CDR3 DNA sequence: TGTGCCAGCACCCGGGCCGGGATGGATTCACCCCTCCACTTT. It yields the protein CASTRAGMDSPLHF.

The chain uses TRBV7-6 and TRBJ2-7; D is possibly TRBD2 (7 bases). The CDR3 has 15 amino acids. The germline V gene encodes CDR1 SGHVS and CDR2 FNYEAQ. V lost 2 bases to trimming and J lost 3 bases, with 14 bases between them. In DNA form, the CDR3 reads TGTGCCAGCAGCTTACGAGCGGGGACAAACTACGAGCAGTACTTC. It specifies CASSLRAGTNYEQYF.

This chain links TRBV5-4 with TRBJ2-3; TRBD2 aligns across 8 bases. The J segment lost 7 bases and the V segment lost 4 bases, leaving 11 bases of the junction unmatched. The CDR3 runs to 15 residues. Germline V gene data show CDR1 as SGHNT and CDR2 as YYREEE (reference sequence). For the CDR3, the DNA is TGTGCCAGCAGCCCGGGCTCGGGGGGGCGGAATACGCAGTATTTT. This encodes CASSPGSGGRNTQYF.

The gene calls are TRBV18 and TRBJ2-7; 9 nucleotides agree with TRBD1. Germline V gene lookup returns CDR1 KGHSH and CDR2 LQKENI. The length of the CDR3 is 15 residues. Trimming removed 2 bases from V and 3 bases from J; junction bases left unmatched: 5. The CDR3 protein is CASSPRTGVLYEQYF. CDR3 sequence (DNA): TGTGCCAGCTCACCAAGGACAGGGGTTCTCTACGAGCAGTACTTC.

This clone was picked up a small number of times. The chain carries TRBV27 and TRBJ2-7; 7 bases are a match to TRBD1. CDR1 MNHEY and CDR2 SMNVEV come from the germline V gene (reference sequence). CDR3 length: 13 residues. V lost 6 bases to trimming and J lost 10 bases; unmatched junction nucleotides: 12. The chain's CDR3 is CASRKDRSTGQYF. Here the CDR3 DNA reads TGTGCCAGCAGAAAGGACAGGTCGACAGGTCAGTACTTC.

This clone has just a few counts. The chain has TRBV4-1 and TRBJ2-7; 7 bases match TRBD1. Germline values: CDR1 MGHRA, CDR2 YSYEKL. The CDR3 extends over 17 amino acids. V lost 2 bases and J lost 2; bases outside the gene matches: 12. CDR3 loop: CASSQKIPGQITYEQYF. CDR3 nucleotides: TGCGCCAGCAGCCAAAAGATACCGGGACAGATAACCTACGAGCAGTACTTC.

The chain couples TRBV7-7 to TRBJ2-5; the match to TRBD2 covers 12 bases. Germline CDR1 reads SSHAT; CDR2 reads FNYEAQ (reference sequence). V was pared by 5 bases and J by 2 bases, with 6 bases of the junction left unmatched. This CDR3 is 16 amino acids long. The CDR3 coding sequence is TGTGCCAGCAGCCCCGGACTAGCGGGAAAGCAAGAGACCCAGTACTTC. Protein sequence: CASSPGLAGKQETQYF.

The rearrangement joins TRBV19 to TRBJ1-5; 10 bases line up with TRBD1. The germline V gene encodes CDR1 LNHDA and CDR2 SQIVND (reference sequence). Trimming at V came to 5 bases and at J to 6 bases, leaving 13 bases not matched to a gene. CDR3 length: 17 residues. In DNA, the CDR3 is TGTGCCAGTAGTGCCCGGGACAGGGGAGTTCGGGGTCAGCCCCAGCATTTT. The encoded protein is CASSARDRGVRGQPQHF.

The chain recombines TRBV23-1 with TRBJ2-2, with D perhaps matching TRBD1 (6 bases). TRBV23-1 falls under the ORF class, with uncertain function. Trimming removed 6 bases at V and 0 bases at J, with 14 bases between. The CDR3 totals 16 residues. The chain's CDR3 is CASRQSGHANTGELFF. DNA for the CDR3: TGCGCCAGCAGACAGTCGGGACACGCGAACACCGGGGAGCTGTTTTTT.

The chain uses TRBV11-3 and TRBJ2-7, with 8 bases aligning to TRBD2. CDR3 length: 14 amino acids. Per the germline V gene, CDR1 is SGHNT and CDR2 is YENEEA. V was clipped by 4 bases and J by 1 base; unmatched bases: 3. For the CDR3, the DNA is TGTGCCAGCAGCTCCGGGAGGGATTCCTACGAGCAGTACGTC. Translation gives CASSSGRDSYEQYV.

The chain uses TRBV5-6 and TRBJ1-1; D possibly corresponds to TRBD1 (6 bases). Looked up from germline, CDR1 is SGHDT and CDR2 is YYEEEE. The CDR3 extends over 17 amino acids. Trimming removed 0 bases at V and 5 bases at J, with 20 bases between. This CDR3 reads CASSLGATRGGRTEAFF. The CDR3 DNA follows: TGTGCCAGCAGCTTGGGGGCCACCAGGGGAGGGAGGACTGAAGCTTTCTTT.

The chain joins TRBV5-8 to TRBJ1-6; D might be TRBD1 (6 bases). The CDR3 is 15 residues long. Germline assignment: CDR1 SGHTS and CDR2 YDEGEE. Between the trimmed V and J ends, which lost 0 bases and 6 bases, there was a span of 10 bases. CDR3 DNA sequence: TGTGCCAGCAGCTTGGGGGGGCAGTTTAATTCACCCCTCCACTTT. It yields the protein CASSLGGQFNSPLHF.

This clone was observed a single time. V is TRBV11-1 and J is TRBJ2-1; tentatively, D is TRBD2 (5 bases). Germline lookup yields CDR1 SGHAT and CDR2 FQDESV (reference sequence). Trimming pared 1 base from V and 6 bases from J, leaving 10 bases between. This CDR3 has 14 residues. This CDR3 is CASSLGGWSNEQFF. CDR3 coding DNA: TGTGCCAGCAGCTTAGGAGGGTGGTCCAATGAGCAGTTCTTC. Together with reference TRBV11-1 and TRBJ2-1, the CDR3 gives the full variable domain: EAEVAQSPRYKITEKSQAVAFWCDPISGHATLYWYRQILGQGPELLVQFQDESVVDDSQLPKDRFSAERLKGVDSTLKIQPAELGDSAMYLCASSLGGWSNEQFFGPGTRLTVL.

To note about this clone: Compared with germline, one end of the junction differs, possibly owing to a read error. V is TRBV20-1 and J is TRBJ2-7, with 11 bases that match TRBD2. In germline, CDR1 is DFQATT, CDR2 SNEGSKA (reference sequence). The CDR3 length is 8 residues. The CDR3 DNA reads as TGCAGAGCTAGCGGGGGGCCTTTC. Residues: CRASGGPF.

The table lists this clone with a few counts. J is TRBJ1-5 and V is TRBV6-1, with TRBD1 as a possible D gene (5 bases). The CDR3 runs to 15 residues. Germline values: CDR1 MNHNS, CDR2 SASEGT. Trimming shortened V by 4 bases and J by 4 bases, and 14 bases separated the two germline ends. The CDR3 DNA is TGTGCCAGCAGTGTTTGGGGGGGAGATAATCAGCCCCAGCATTTT. It encodes CASSVWGGDNQPQHF.